The 19 T cell receptor beta chains reported below all come from one sample, sequenced in a study of cytotoxic CD8 clonotypes in ibrutinib-treated CLL. Only in-frame clones appear in the TCRdb table, and some are missing; sequencing was by immunoSEQ multiplex PCR. The table has approximately 130,000 clones, 84% seen once. Material: PBMCs, obtained after 24 months of ibrutinib treatment. These receptors originate from a human donor with chronic lymphocytic leukemia.

This chain connects TRBV10-3 to TRBJ1-1, with D perhaps matching TRBD1 (5 bases). The CDR3 runs 13 residues. The V gene lost 7 bases and the J gene lost 5 bases, with 14 bases spanning the gap. Germline V gene lookup returns CDR1 ENHRY and CDR2 SYGVKD. CDR3 coding DNA: TGTGCCATCACCTCCTCGAGGGGAACTGAAGCTTTCTTT. Translated: CAITSSRGTEAFF.

This clone was observed a few times. The genes are TRBV6-1 and TRBJ2-3, with D unclear. Germline CDR1 and CDR2: MNHNS and SASEGT. V dropped 6 bases and J dropped 6 bases, with 13 bases sitting between them. The CDR3 has 13 residues. In nucleotides, the CDR3 is TGTGCCAGCAGAACCGACGCTTGGGATACGCAGTATTTT. Translating gives CASRTDAWDTQYF.

This clone was counted a single time. V and J are TRBV14 and TRBJ2-1; D not certain. Deletions cut 1 base from V and 7 bases from J, with 14 bases between. The CDR3 is made up of 15 amino acids. Germline V lookup: CDR1 SGHDN, CDR2 FVKESK. CDR3 loop: CASSQGPYGKNEQFF. CDR3 sequence (DNA): TGTGCCAGCAGCCAAGGACCGTACGGTAAGAATGAGCAGTTCTTC. The full variable domain, in which reference TRBV14 and TRBJ2-1 provide the parts outside the CDR3, is EAGVTQFPSHSVIEKGQTVTLRCDPISGHDNLYWYRRVMGKEIKFLLHFVKESKQDESGMPNNRFLAERTGGTYSTLKVQPAELEDSGVYFCASSQGPYGKNEQFFGPGTRLTVL.

The chain is built from TRBV10-3 and TRBJ2-1; D is ambiguous. Germline loops: CDR1 ENHRY, CDR2 SYGVKD. Trimming stripped 7 bases from V and 0 bases from J, with 10 bases between. This CDR3 is built from 14 residues. The CDR3 region is CAITPTSSYNEQFF. DNA of the CDR3: TGTGCCATCACCCCTACCAGCTCCTACAATGAGCAGTTCTTC.

A few counts support this clone. The chain carries TRBV28 and TRBJ1-4, with D perhaps TRBD1 (6 bases). The CDR3 covers 14 residues. Germline V lookup: CDR1 MDHEN, CDR2 SYDVKM. The ends were cut back, 7 bases at V and 8 bases at J, with 17 bases in the middle. CDR3 sequence (DNA): TGTGCCAGCACTGAACGGACAGAGGAGGAAAAACTGTTTTTT. Amino acid sequence: CASTERTEEEKLFF.

The genes are TRBV5-5 and TRBJ1-2; D gene ambiguous. CDR1 and CDR2 from the germline V gene are SGHKS and YYEKEE (reference sequence). Trimming took 0 bases from V and 3 from J, leaving 9 bases between them. The CDR3 loop spans 14 amino acids. Here the CDR3 DNA reads TGTGCCAGCAGCTTGGAAGTCACCCACTATGGCTACACCTTC. Translated, it gives CASSLEVTHYGYTF. The entire variable domain, with the rest obtained from reference TRBV5-5 and TRBJ1-2, is as follows: DAGVTQSPTHLIKTRGQQVTLRCSPISGHKSVSWYQQVLGQGPQFIFQYYEKEERGRGNFPDRFSARQFPNYSSELNVNALLLGDSALYLCASSLEVTHYGYTFGSGTRLTVV.

The gene calls are TRBV5-4 and TRBJ1-6; 8 bases match TRBD1. V lost 4 bases, J lost 10 bases, and 19 bases stayed unmatched. The CDR3 length is 18 residues. Germline V lookup: CDR1 SGHNT, CDR2 YYREEE (reference sequence). The CDR3 coding sequence is TGTGCCAGCAGCCCATTACCGGGACAGGAGCTTTGGTGGTCACCCCTCCACTTT. This codes for CASSPLPGQELWWSPLHF.

This chain joins TRBV29-1 and TRBJ1-2; tentative D call: TRBD1 (6 bases). This CDR3 is 11 amino acids long. The V end was cut by 4 bases, the J end by 8 bases, with 11 bases between. CDR1 is SQVTM, CDR2 ANQGSEA, per germline. CDR3 sequence (DNA): TGCAGCGTTGGAGAACAGGGAGGCTACACCTTC. Translated, it gives CSVGEQGGYTF. The full variable domain, rest sourced from reference TRBV29-1 and TRBJ1-2, is SAVISQKPSRDICQRGTSLTIQCQVDSQVTMMFWYRQQPGQSLTLIATANQGSEATYESGFVIDKFPISRPNLTFSTLTVSNMSPEDSSIYLCSVGEQGGYTFGSGTRLTVV.

The CDR3 here is CSVEVGLAGANQETQYF. The CDR3 coding sequence is TGCAGCGTTGAAGTTGGTCTGGCGGGGGCTAACCAAGAGACCCAGTACTTC. The V and J genes are TRBV29-1 and TRBJ2-5, with D tentatively TRBD2 (7 bases). Per germline, CDR1 SQVTM and CDR2 ANQGSEA. V lost 1 base and J 0 bases, leaving 18 bases between the germline ends. This CDR3 has 17 amino acids.

The V gene is TRBV28, the J gene TRBJ1-1, with D unresolved. CDR1 MDHEN and CDR2 SYDVKM come from the germline V gene. Trimming left V 1 base short and J 6 bases short, with 6 bases between. The CDR3 is 12 amino acids. CDR3 in amino acids: CASSLLGSEAFF. CDR3 DNA: TGTGCCAGCAGTTTATTAGGGTCTGAAGCTTTCTTT.

This rearrangement joins TRBV4-1 to TRBJ2-2, with D unresolved. V lost 1 base to trimming and J lost 6 bases, with 12 bases between them. Per germline, CDR1 MGHRA and CDR2 YSYEKL. CDR3 length: 15 residues. The CDR3 nucleotides read TGCGCCAGCAGCCAAGTCGAGAGAGGCGCCGGGGAGCTGTTTTTT. This codes for CASSQVERGAGELFF.

The chain uses TRBV4-2 and TRBJ1-4; D gene unclear. Per germline, CDR1 LGHNA and CDR2 YNFKEQ. The CDR3 length is 15 residues. V gave up 0 bases and J gave up 5 bases, with 10 bases separating them. CDR3 loop: CASSQDEGTNEKLFF. In nucleotides, the CDR3 is TGTGCCAGCAGCCAAGATGAGGGCACCAATGAAAAACTGTTTTTT.

The rearrangement joins TRBV10-3 to TRBJ1-2; D is ambiguous. The CDR3 extends over 14 amino acids. The V gene lost 2 bases and the J gene lost 5 bases, with 12 bases spanning the gap. In germline, CDR1 is ENHRY, CDR2 SYGVKD. CDR3 region: CAISEEGSRYGYTF. The CDR3 DNA reads as TGTGCCATCAGTGAGGAGGGTAGCCGGTATGGCTACACCTTC.

The chain joins TRBV11-2 to TRBJ1-6, with TRBD1 identical over 7 bases. Unmatched junction bases numbered 7, after V lost 4 bases and J lost 7 bases. The CDR3 extends over 15 amino acids. CDR1 and CDR2 (germline): SGHAT, FQNNGV. The CDR3 sequence is CASSYRQGGNSPLHF. The CDR3 coding sequence is TGTGCCAGCAGCTACCGACAGGGTGGAAATTCACCCCTCCACTTT.

The chain is built from TRBV5-1 and TRBJ2-7; 8 bases fit TRBD2. J gave up 3 bases and V 0 bases, and 5 bases lay outside the gene matches. The CDR3 has 15 residues. Germline V gene sequence: CDR1 SGHRS, CDR2 YFSETQ. The chain's CDR3 is CASSLAAGGSYEQYF. Here the CDR3 DNA reads TGCGCCAGCAGCTTGGCTGCGGGGGGTAGCTACGAGCAGTACTTC.

The chain joins TRBV14 to TRBJ2-3; 8 bases line up with TRBD1. Germline loops: CDR1 SGHDN, CDR2 FVKESK. This CDR3 has 16 residues. V trimming: 0 bases; J trimming: 2 bases; junction bases outside the gene matches: 4. The CDR3: CASSQENRGSTDTQYF. CDR3 nucleotide sequence: TGTGCCAGCAGCCAAGAAAACAGGGGGTCCACAGATACGCAGTATTTT.

The chain combines TRBV5-4 with TRBJ2-2, with TRBD1 identical over 7 bases. CDR3 length: 15 amino acids. The junction had 4 bases not matched to a gene; V was cut back by 0 bases and J by 5 bases. CDR1 and CDR2 from the germline V gene are SGHNT and YYREEE (reference sequence). DNA of the CDR3: TGTGCCAGCAGCTTGGGAACAGGGGTGACCGGGGAGCTGTTTTTT. Translating gives CASSLGTGVTGELFF. Using reference TRBV5-4 and TRBJ2-2 for the parts outside the CDR3, the full variable domain is ETGVTQSPTHLIKTRGQQVTLRCSSQSGHNTVSWYQQALGQGPQFIFQYYREEENGRGNFPPRFSGLQFPNYSSELNVNALELDDSALYLCASSLGTGVTGELFFGEGSRLTVL.

The gene calls are TRBV7-8 and TRBJ1-1; no firm D call. CDR1 and CDR2 (germline): SGHVS, FQNEAQ. The CDR3 totals 14 residues. V was cut by 2 bases and J by 7 bases, with 14 bases left in between. The CDR3 nucleotides read TGTGCCAGCAGCTTAACGCAGTCAGGACTTGAAGCTTTCTTT. It yields the protein CASSLTQSGLEAFF.

The rearrangement uses TRBV5-1 and TRBJ2-1, with D maybe TRBD1 (5 bases). The CDR3 has 15 amino acids. Germline V gene data show CDR1 as SGHRS and CDR2 as YFSETQ. V lost 2 bases and J lost 2, with 11 bases in between. CDR3 residues: CASSLGAATYNEQFF. The CDR3 bases are TGCGCCAGCAGCTTAGGGGCAGCTACCTACAATGAGCAGTTCTTC.